The sequence of this T cell receptor beta chain was determined in a study of cytomegalovirus exposure and HLA in healthy donors. It was with 60 Vbeta and 13 Jbeta primers that the PCR ran. Sequenced by immunoSEQ multiplex PCR; TCRdb stores in-frame clones only, minus some. The sample lists roughly 120,000 clones; 75% to 85% were seen once. Sequenced sample: PBMCs. The TCR sequence derives from a man between 25 and 39 years old in good health and CMV-seronegative.

CDR3 DNA sequence: TGTGCCAGCAGCTCGACGGTTTGGGGGACACAGCAGGGCTACGAGCAGTACTTC. This gives the protein CASSSTVWGTQQGYEQYF. The rearrangement uses TRBV5-6 and TRBJ2-7; possibly TRBD1 for D (6 bases). V was trimmed by 3 bases and J by 3 bases, leaving 25 bases between them. From germline, CDR1 is SGHDT and CDR2 YYEEEE. This CDR3 region has 18 residues. The full variable domain, completed using reference TRBV5-6 and TRBJ2-7, is DAGVTQSPTHLIKTRGQQVTLRCSPKSGHDTVSWYQQALGQGPQFIFQYYEEEERQRGNFPDRFSGHQFPNYSSELNVNALLLGDSALYLCASSSTVWGTQQGYEQYFGPGTRLTVT.